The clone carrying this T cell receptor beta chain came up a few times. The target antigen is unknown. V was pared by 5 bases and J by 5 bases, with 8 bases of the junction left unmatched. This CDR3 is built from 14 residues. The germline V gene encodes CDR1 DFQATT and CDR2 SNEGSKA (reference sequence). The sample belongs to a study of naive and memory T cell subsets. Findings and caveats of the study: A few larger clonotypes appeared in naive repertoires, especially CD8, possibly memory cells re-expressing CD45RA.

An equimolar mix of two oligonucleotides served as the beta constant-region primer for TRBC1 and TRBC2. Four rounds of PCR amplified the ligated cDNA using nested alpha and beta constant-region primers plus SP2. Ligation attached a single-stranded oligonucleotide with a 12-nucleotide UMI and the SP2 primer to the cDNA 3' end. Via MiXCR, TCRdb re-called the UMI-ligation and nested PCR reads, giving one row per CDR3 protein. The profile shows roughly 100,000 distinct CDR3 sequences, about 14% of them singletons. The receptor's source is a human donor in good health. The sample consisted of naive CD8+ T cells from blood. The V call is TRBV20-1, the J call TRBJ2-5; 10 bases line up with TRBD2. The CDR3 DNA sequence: TGCAGTGCTCACGGCCTAGCGGGAGTGGAGACCCAGTACTTC. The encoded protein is CSAHGLAGVETQYF.